The text below deals with one T cell receptor (beta chain). What antigen it recognizes has not been identified. Nothing much larger sits one base from this clone, and base qualities are not available. The data belong to a study of control samples from healthy donors and cancer patients (dated by TCRdb to about 2020). Libraries were built with the immunoSEQ multiplex PCR assay. TCRdb carries this immuneACCESS record with in-frame sequences only. Its versions omit some clonotypes, under half of them owing to an unresolved V gene in the studies checked, with the rest unexplained. This sample comprises 150,000 to 160,000 clones, approximately 93% of them detected only once. The top ten clones comprise around 6.1% of the sample. The CDR3 runs 15 residues from the cysteine to the phenylalanine. The only DNA kept is the CDR3, 45 bases in frame from the first base. The CDR1 and CDR2 encoded by the germline V gene are SNHLY and FYNNEI. The germline ends are 15 bases apart after V is trimmed by 7 bases and J by 2 bases.

The TCR was taken from a man aged 40-49 years in good health. The chain is assembled from TRBV2 and TRBJ2-1; the D gene is perhaps TRBD1 or TRBD2, each of them matching over 6 bases. The sample taken for sequencing was blood. CDR3 loop: CASMGGGGPYNEQFF. At the DNA level, the sequence is TGTGCCAGCATGGGCGGAGGGGGGCCCTACAATGAGCAGTTCTTC.